The count of the clone carrying this TCR beta chain is one. These data come from a study of glioma-infiltrating T cells after dendritic cell vaccination. Overall study: Patients received autologous tumor lysate-pulsed dendritic cell vaccination between about 2002 and 2013.

Primers: 60 V beta forward and 13 J beta reverse. The data were produced by immunoSEQ multiplex PCR, yet TCRdb's version contains in-frame clones alone and is incomplete. The sample contains 55,000 to 70,000 clones, around four fifths of which appear only once. This CDR3 contains 15 residues. Trimming took 6 bases from V and 9 from J; bases not matched to a gene: 14. Germline V CDR1 and CDR2: MNHEY, SVGAGI. The sequencing used blood, collected before dendritic cell vaccination. V gene TRBV6-5 combines with J gene TRBJ2-1; 7 bases are a match to TRBD2. The clonotype comes from a human donor with glioblastoma. The CDR3 is CASSPRTRTIGEQFF. DNA of the CDR3: TGTGCCAGCAGCCCACGGACTAGGACTATCGGTGAGCAGTTCTTC.